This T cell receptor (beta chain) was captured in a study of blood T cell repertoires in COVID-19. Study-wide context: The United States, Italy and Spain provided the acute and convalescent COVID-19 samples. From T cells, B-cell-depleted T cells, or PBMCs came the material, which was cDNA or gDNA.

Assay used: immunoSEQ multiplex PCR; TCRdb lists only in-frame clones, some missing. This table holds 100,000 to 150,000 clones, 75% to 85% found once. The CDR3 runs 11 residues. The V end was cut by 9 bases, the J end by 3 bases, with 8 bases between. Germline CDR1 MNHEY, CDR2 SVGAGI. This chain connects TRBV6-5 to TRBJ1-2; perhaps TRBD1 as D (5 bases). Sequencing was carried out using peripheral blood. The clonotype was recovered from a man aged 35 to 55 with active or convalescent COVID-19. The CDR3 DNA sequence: TGTGCCAGTCGGGGGTACTATGGCTACACCTTC. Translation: CASRGYYGYTF.